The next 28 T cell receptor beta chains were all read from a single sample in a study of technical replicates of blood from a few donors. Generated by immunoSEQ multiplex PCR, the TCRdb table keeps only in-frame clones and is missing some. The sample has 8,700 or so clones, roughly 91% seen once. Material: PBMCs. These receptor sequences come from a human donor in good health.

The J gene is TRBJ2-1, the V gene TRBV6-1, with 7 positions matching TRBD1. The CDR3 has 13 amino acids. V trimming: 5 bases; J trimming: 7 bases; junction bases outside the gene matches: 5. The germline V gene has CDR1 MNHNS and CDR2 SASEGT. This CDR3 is CASSTDRANEQFF. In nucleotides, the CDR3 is TGTGCCAGCAGTACCGACAGGGCGAATGAGCAGTTCTTC.

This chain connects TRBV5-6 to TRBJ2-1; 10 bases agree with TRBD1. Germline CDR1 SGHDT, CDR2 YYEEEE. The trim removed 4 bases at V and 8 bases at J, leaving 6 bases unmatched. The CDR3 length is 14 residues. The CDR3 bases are TGTGCCAGCAGCCCGGGACAGGGGCACGATGAGCAGTTCTTC. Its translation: CASSPGQGHDEQFF.

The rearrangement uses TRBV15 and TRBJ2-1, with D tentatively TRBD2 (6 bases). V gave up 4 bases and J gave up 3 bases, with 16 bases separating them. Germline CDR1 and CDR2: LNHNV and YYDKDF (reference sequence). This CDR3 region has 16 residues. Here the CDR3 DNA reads TGTGCCACCAGCATCACGGGAGCTTCCCTCTACAATGAGCAGTTCTTC. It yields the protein CATSITGASLYNEQFF.

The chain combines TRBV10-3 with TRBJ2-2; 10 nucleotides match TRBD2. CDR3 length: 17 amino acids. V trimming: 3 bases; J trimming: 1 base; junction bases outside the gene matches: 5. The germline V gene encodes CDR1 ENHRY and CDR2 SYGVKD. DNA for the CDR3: TGTGCCATCAGTGATTCGGGACTAGCGATGAACACCGGGGAGCTGTTTTTT. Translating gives CAISDSGLAMNTGELFF.

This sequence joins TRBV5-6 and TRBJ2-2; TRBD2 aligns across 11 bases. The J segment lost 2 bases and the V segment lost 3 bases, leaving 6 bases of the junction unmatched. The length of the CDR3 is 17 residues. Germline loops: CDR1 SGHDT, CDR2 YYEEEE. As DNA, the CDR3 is TGTGCCAGCAGCTCCTTACTAGCGGGGGTAAACACCGGGGAGCTGTTTTTT. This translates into CASSSLLAGVNTGELFF.

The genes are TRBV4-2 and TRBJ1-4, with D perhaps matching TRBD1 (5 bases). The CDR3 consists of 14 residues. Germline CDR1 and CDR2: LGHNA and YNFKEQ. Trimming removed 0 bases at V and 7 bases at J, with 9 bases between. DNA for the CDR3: TGTGCCAGCAGCCAAGAAGGGGTGGGTGAAAAACTGTTTTTT. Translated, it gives CASSQEGVGEKLFF.

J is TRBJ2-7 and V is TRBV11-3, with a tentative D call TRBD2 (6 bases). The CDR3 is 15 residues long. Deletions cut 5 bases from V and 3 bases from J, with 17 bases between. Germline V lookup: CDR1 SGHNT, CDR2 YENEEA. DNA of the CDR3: TGTGCCAGCAGCCCTAAGGCTAGCGCAGACTACGAGCAGTACTTC. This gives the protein CASSPKASADYEQYF.

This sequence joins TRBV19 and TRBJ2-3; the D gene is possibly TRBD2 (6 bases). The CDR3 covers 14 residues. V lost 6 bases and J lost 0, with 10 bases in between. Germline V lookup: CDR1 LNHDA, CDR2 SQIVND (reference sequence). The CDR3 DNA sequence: TGTGCCAGTAGCGGGAGAGTGAGCACAGATACGCAGTATTTT. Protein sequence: CASSGRVSTDTQYF.

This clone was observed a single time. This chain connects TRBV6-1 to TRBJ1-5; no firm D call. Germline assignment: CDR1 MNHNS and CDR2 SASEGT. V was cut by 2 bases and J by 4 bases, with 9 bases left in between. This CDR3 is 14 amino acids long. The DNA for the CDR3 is TGTGCCAGCAGTGAATGGCCAGGAAATCAGCCCCAGCATTTT. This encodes CASSEWPGNQPQHF.

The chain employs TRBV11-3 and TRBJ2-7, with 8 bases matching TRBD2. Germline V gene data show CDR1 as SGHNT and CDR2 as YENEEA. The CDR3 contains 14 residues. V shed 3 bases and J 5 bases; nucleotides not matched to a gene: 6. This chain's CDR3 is CASSFGKAGDEQYF. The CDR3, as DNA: TGTGCCAGCAGCTTTGGAAAAGCGGGGGACGAGCAGTACTTC.

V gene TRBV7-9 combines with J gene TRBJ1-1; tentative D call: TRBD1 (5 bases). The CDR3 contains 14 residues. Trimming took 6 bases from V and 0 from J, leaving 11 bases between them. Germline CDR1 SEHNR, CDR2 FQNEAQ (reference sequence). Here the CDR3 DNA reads TGTGCCAGCAGACTAGGGACTTTGAACACTGAAGCTTTCTTT. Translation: CASRLGTLNTEAFF.

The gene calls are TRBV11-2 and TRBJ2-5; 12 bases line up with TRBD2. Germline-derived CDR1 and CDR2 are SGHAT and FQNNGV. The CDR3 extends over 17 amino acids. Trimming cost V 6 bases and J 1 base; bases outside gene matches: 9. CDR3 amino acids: CASRPPGTSGSQETQYF. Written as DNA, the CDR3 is TGTGCCAGCAGGCCCCCCGGGACTAGCGGGTCCCAAGAGACCCAGTACTTC.

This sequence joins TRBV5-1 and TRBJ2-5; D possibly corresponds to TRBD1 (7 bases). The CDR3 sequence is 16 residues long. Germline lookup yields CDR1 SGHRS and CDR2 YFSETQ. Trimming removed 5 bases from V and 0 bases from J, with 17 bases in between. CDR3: CASSSGGGNYQETQYF. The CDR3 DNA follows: TGCGCCAGCAGTTCTGGAGGGGGCAACTACCAAGAGACCCAGTACTTC.

The CDR3 DNA reads TGTGCCAGCAGTGTGGGTTCGGGGGTCGGGCAGCCCCAGCATTTT. It specifies CASSVGSGVGQPQHF. The chain has TRBV2 and TRBJ1-5; a possible D gene is TRBD1 (5 bases). The germline V and J ends were trimmed by 4 bases and 7 bases, with 17 bases remaining between them. CDR3 size: 15 residues. Germline loops: CDR1 SNHLY, CDR2 FYNNEI.

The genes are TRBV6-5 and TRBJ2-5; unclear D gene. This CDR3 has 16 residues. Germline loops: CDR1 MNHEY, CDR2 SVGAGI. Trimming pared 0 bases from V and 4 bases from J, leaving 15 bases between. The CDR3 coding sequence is TGTGCCAGCAGTTACTCGAAAGGAGCCTACGGAGAGACCCAGTACTTC. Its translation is CASSYSKGAYGETQYF.

In DNA form, the CDR3 reads TGTGCCTGGAGTGTACAGGGGGCTCCAGAGACCCAGTACTTC. It yields the protein CAWSVQGAPETQYF. The V gene is TRBV30, the J gene TRBJ2-5, with 9 bases that match TRBD1. Germline CDR1 is GTSNPN and CDR2 is SVGIG (reference sequence). The CDR3 has 14 residues. The junction had 3 bases not matched to a gene; V was cut back by 0 bases and J by 4 bases.

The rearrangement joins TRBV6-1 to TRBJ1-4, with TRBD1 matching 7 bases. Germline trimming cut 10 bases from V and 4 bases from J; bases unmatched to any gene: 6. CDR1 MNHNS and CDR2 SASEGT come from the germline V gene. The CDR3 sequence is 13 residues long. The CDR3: CAMRQGNNEKLFF. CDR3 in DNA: TGTGCCATGAGACAGGGTAATAATGAAAAACTGTTTTTT.

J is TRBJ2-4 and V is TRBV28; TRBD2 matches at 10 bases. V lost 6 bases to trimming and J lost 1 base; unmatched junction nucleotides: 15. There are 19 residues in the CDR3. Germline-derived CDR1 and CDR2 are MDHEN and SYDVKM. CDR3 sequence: CASSPIKTLAGDAKNIQYF. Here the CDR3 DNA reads TGTGCCAGCAGCCCCATAAAAACCCTAGCGGGAGATGCCAAAAACATTCAGTACTTC. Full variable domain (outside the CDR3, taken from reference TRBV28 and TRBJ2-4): DVKVTQSSRYLVKRTGEKVFLECVQDMDHENMFWYRQDPGLGLRLIYFSYDVKMKEKGDIPEGYSVSREKKERFSLILESASTNQTSMYLCASSPIKTLAGDAKNIQYFGAGTRLSVL.

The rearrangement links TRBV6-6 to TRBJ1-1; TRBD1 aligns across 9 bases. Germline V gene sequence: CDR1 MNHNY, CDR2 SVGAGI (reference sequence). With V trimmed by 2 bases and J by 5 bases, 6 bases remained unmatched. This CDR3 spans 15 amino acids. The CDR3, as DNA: TGTGCCAGCAGTTACCTCGGGACAGGGAGGACTGAAGCTTTCTTT. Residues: CASSYLGTGRTEAFF.

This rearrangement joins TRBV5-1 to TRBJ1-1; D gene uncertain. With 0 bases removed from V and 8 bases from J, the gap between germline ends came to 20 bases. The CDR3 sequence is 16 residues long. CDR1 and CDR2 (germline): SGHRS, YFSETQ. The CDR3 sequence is CASSLAQDTRAQEAFF. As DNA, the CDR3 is TGCGCCAGCAGCTTGGCCCAGGATACCCGAGCACAGGAAGCTTTCTTT.

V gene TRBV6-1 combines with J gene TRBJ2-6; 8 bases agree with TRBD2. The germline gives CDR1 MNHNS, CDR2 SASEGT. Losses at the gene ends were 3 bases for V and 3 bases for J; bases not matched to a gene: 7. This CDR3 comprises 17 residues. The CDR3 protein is CASSDRAGVIGANVLTF. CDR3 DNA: TGTGCCAGCAGTGACAGAGCGGGAGTGATTGGGGCCAACGTCCTGACTTTC.

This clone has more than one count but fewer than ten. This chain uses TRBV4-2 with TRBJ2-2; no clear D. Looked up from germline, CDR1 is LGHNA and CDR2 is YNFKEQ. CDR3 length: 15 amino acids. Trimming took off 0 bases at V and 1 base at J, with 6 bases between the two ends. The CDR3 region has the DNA TGTGCCAGCAGCCAAGATTTCCGGAACACCGGGGAGCTGTTTTTT. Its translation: CASSQDFRNTGELFF.

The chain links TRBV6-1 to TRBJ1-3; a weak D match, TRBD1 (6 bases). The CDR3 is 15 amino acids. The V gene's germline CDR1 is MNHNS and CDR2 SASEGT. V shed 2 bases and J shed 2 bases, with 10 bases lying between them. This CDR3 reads CASSEYTGTGNTIYF. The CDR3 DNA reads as TGTGCCAGCAGTGAATATACAGGGACTGGAAACACCATATATTTT.

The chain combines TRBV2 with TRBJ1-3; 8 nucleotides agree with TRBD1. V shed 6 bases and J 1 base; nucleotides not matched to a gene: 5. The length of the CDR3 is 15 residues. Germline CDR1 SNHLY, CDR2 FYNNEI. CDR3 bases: TGTGCCAGCAGCAGGGACAGGCGGTCTGGAAACACCATATATTTT. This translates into CASSRDRRSGNTIYF. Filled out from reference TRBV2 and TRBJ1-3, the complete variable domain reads EPEVTQTPSHQVTQMGQEVILRCVPISNHLYFYWYRQILGQKVEFLVSFYNNEISEKSEIFDDQFSVERPDGSNFTLKIRSTKLEDSAMYFCASSRDRRSGNTIYFGEGSWLTVV.

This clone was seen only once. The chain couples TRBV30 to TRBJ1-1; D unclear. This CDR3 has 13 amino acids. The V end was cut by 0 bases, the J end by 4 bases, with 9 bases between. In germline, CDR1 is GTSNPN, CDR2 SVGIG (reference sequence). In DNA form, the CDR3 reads TGTGCCTGGAGTGTACTGAGTTTCACTGAAGCTTTCTTT. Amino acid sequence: CAWSVLSFTEAFF. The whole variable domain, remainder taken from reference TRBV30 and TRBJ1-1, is SQTIHQWPATLVQPVGSPLSLECTVEGTSNPNLYWYRQAAGRGLQLLFYSVGIGQISSEVPQNLSASRPQDRQFILSSKKLLLSDSGFYLCAWSVLSFTEAFFGQGTRLTVV.

For the CDR3, the DNA is TGCGCCAGCAGGCTAGCGGTAGCCTACGAGCAGTACTTC. Translated: CASRLAVAYEQYF. V gene TRBV10-2 combines with J gene TRBJ2-7; 7 bases are shared with TRBD2. Trimming at V came to 6 bases and at J to 2 bases, leaving 4 bases not matched to a gene. CDR1 is WSHSY, CDR2 SAAADI, per germline. This CDR3 region has 13 residues.

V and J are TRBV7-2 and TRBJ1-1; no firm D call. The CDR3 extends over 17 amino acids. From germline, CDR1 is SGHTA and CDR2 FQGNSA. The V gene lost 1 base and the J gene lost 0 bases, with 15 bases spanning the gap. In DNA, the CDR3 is TGTGCCAGCAGCTTAGATGCCGTCACTCGCGTGAACACTGAAGCTTTCTTT. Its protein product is CASSLDAVTRVNTEAFF.

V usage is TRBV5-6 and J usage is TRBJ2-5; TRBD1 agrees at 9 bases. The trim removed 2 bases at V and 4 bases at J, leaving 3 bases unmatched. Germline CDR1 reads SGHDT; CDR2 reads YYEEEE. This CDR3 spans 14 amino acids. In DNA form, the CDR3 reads TGTGCCAGCAGCTTCCGGGACAGGGTAGAGACCCAGTACTTC. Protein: CASSFRDRVETQYF.